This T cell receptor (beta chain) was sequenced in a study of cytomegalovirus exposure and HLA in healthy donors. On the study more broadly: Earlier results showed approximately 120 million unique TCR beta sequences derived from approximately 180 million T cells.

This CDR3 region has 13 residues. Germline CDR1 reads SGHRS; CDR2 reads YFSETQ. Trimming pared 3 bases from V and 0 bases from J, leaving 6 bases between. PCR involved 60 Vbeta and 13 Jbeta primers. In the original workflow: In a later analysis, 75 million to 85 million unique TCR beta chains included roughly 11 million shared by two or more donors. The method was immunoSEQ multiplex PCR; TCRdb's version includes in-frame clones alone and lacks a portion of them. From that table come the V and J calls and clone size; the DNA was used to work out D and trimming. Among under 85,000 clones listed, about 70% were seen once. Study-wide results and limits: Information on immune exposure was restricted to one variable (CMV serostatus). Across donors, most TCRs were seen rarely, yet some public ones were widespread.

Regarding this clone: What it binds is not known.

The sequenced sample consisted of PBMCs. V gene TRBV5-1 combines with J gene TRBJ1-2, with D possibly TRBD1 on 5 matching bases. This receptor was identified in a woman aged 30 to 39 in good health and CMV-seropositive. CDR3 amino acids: CASSSTANYGYTF. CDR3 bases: TGCGCCAGCAGCTCGACAGCTAACTATGGCTACACCTTC. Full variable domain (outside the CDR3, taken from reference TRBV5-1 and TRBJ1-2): KAGVTQTPRYLIKTRGQQVTLSCSPISGHRSVSWYQQTPGQGLQFLFEYFSETQRNKGNFPGRFSGRQFSNSRSEMNVSTLELGDSALYLCASSSTANYGYTFGSGTRLTVV.